This TCR beta chain derives from a study of beta chain features in type 1 diabetes. This CDR3 spans 13 amino acids. V was clipped by 1 base and J by 2 bases, with 6 bases between them. Germline V gives CDR1 KGHSH, CDR2 LQKENI. This clone has more than one count but fewer than ten. Every isolated RNA sample was fully reverse transcribed, so sequencing captured expressed TCRB transcripts. Data came from immunoSEQ multiplex PCR; TCRdb stores just in-frame clones and leaves some out. This repertoire shows approximately 250,000 clones, 13% to 15% found once; its top ten account for around 0.03%. The chain is built from TRBV18 and TRBJ2-7; possibly TRBD1 for D (6 bases). The sequence was obtained from a woman between 35 and 50 years old in good health. The sample was naive CD4+ T cells from blood. In DNA, the CDR3 is TGTGCCAGCTCACCACAGGGGGCCTACGAGCAGTACTTC. Translation gives CASSPQGAYEQYF.